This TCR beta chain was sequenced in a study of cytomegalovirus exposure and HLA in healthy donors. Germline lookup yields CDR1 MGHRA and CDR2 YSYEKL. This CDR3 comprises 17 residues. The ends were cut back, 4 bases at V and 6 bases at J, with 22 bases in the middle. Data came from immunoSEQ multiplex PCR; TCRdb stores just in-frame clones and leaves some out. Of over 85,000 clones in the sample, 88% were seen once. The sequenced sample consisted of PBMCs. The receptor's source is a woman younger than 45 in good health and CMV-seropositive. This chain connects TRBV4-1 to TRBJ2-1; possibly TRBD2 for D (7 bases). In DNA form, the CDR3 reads TGCGCCAGCAGCCCGCCACCCTTGGGGGGGCGGTCCAATGAGCAGTTCTTC. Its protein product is CASSPPPLGGRSNEQFF.